The clone carrying this T cell receptor (beta chain) appeared a single time. These data originate in a study of blood T cell repertoires in COVID-19. The V end was cut by 3 bases, the J end by 1 base, with 15 bases between. The CDR3 totals 16 residues. Germline CDR1 reads KGHSH; CDR2 reads LQKENI. The method was immunoSEQ multiplex PCR; TCRdb's version includes in-frame clones alone and lacks a portion of them. The table lists roughly 200,000 clones, roughly 94% of them singletons. Sequenced input: peripheral blood. The chain employs TRBV18 and TRBJ1-1; D is perhaps TRBD1 (5 bases). The source is a man aged 25 to 40 with COVID-19, enrolled during active disease. In nucleotides, the CDR3 is TGTGCCAGCTCACCGTTCGACAAACAGGCGAACACTGAAGCTTTCTTT. Amino acids: CASSPFDKQANTEAFF.